A selection of T cell receptor beta chains follows, all from one sample in a study of T cell repertoires in cytomegalovirus infection. These TCRs' antigens remain unknown. TCRdb fed the reads into MiXCR, producing one record per CDR3 protein. This sample has 150,000 or so distinct CDR3 sequences, with less than 25% found just once. The sample here was CD8+ T cells from cultured PBMCs, taken from culture after CMV antigen stimulation. These receptors all stem from a human donor in good health (CMV status not recorded). Some clones in this sample may be carry-over from other donors' samples. CDR3s include the opening cysteine and the closing phenylalanine or tryptophan.

V gene,J gene,CDR3 protein
TRBV6-2/TRBV6-3,TRBJ1-5,CASSTTGLSNQPQHF
TRBV12-3/TRBV12-4,TRBJ2-1,CASREKGGGNEQFF
TRBV6-2/TRBV6-3,TRBJ2-7,CASSYGDSGSYEQYF
TRBV6-1,TRBJ1-2,CASTEGVFYGYTF
TRBV5-1,TRBJ1-2,CASSLQQDDYGYTF
TRBV25-1,TRBJ2-5,CATGTGSQETQYF
TRBV7-2,TRBJ2-1,CASSLSGVGRSKVYNEQFF
TRBV7-9,TRBJ2-1,CASSRTPGRGQFF
TRBV7-9,TRBJ1-2,CASSPHLELANYGYTF
TRBV12-3/TRBV12-4,TRBJ1-1,CASSLSRNTEAFF
TRBV7-2,TRBJ2-5,CASSMVGLQETQYF
TRBV27,TRBJ1-6,CASGTWTALHF
TRBV12-3/TRBV12-4,TRBJ1-5,CASSSTGGSQPQHF
TRBV6-2/TRBV6-3,TRBJ1-5,CASSQPHRGPDQPQHF
TRBV4-1,TRBJ1-2,CASSPGQANYGYTF
TRBV7-9,TRBJ1-1,CASSPRQDLLNTEAFF
TRBV6-2/TRBV6-3,TRBJ1-5,CASSYDILNQPQHF
TRBV7-9,TRBJ2-1,CASLLKGPAYNEQFF
TRBV6-2/TRBV6-3,TRBJ1-1,CASKDRGKNTEAFF
TRBV4-3,TRBJ1-2,CASSQDRNSNYGYTF
TRBV7-2,TRBJ2-1,CASSLGLTQLYNEQFF
TRBV7-9,TRBJ1-1,CASGVVEGPPPWAFF
TRBV28,TRBJ1-2,CASSDTLQAYRYGCTF
TRBV7-9,TRBJ2-7,CASRDTGTGTYEQYF
TRBV7-3,TRBJ2-3,CASNGGFLGDTQYF